This paragraph reports one T cell receptor (beta chain). The sample belongs to a study of control samples from healthy donors and cancer patients. Assay: immunoSEQ multiplex PCR; the TCRdb copy retains only in-frame clones and omits some. The sample lists around 110,000 clones; 80% to 90% were seen once. The material sequenced was PBMCs. The clonotype was recovered from a woman aged 50 to 60 with colorectal cancer.

The CDR3 here is CAISGRLGDYTF. The DNA of the CDR3 is TGTGCCATCAGTGGACGCCTAGGAGACTACACCTTC. The rearrangement joins TRBV10-3 to TRBJ1-2, with D unclear. Germline V gene data show CDR1 as ENHRY and CDR2 as SYGVKD. Trimming left V 4 bases short and J 10 bases short, with 13 bases between. CDR3 length: 12 amino acids.